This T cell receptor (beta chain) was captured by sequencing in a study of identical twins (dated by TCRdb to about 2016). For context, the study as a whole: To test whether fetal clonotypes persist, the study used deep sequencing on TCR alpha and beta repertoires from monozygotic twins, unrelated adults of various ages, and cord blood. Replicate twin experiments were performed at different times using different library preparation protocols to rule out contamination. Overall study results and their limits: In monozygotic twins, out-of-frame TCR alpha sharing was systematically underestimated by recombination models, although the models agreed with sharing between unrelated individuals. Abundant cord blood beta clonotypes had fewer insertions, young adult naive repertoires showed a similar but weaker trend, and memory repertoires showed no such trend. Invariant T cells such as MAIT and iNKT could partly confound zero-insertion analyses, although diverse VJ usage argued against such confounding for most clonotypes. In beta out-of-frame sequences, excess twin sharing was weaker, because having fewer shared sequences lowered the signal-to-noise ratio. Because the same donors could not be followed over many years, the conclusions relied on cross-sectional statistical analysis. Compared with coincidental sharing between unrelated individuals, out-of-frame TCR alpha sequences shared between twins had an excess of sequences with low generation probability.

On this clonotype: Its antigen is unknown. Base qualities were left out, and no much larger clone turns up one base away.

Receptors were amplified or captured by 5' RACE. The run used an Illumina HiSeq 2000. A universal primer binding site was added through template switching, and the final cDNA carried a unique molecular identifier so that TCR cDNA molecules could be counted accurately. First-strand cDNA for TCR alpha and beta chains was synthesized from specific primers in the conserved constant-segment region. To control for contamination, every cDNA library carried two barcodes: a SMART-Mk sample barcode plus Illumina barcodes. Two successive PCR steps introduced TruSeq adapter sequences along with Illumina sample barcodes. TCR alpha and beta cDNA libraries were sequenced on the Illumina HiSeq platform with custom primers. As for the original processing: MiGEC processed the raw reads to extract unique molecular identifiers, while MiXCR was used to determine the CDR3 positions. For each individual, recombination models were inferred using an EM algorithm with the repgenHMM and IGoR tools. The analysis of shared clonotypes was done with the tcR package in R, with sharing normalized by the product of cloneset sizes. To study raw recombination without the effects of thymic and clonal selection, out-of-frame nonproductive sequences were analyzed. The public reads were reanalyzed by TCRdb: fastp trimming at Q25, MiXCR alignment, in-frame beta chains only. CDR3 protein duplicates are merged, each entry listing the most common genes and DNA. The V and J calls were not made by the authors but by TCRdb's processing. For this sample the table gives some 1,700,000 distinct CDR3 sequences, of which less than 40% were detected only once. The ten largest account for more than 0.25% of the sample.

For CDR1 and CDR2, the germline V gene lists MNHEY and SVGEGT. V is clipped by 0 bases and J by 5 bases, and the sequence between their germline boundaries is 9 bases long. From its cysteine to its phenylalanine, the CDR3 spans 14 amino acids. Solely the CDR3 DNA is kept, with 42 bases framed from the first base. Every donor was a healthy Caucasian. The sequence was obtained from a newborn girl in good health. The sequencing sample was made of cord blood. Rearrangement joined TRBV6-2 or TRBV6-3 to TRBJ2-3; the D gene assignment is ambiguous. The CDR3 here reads CASSYSISGDTQYF. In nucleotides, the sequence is TGTGCCAGCAGTTACTCGATTTCGGGAGATACGCAGTATTTT.